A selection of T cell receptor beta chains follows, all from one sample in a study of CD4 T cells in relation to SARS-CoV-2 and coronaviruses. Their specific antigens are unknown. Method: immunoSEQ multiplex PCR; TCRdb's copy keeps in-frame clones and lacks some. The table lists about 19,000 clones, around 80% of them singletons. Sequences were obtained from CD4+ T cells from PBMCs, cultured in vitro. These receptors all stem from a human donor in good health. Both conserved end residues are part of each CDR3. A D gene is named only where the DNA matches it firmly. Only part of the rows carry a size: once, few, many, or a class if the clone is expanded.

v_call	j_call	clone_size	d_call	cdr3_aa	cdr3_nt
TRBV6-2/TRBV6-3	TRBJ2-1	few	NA	CASSYRNLGGHYNEQFF	TGTGCCAGCAGTTACCGGAATTTAGGGGGGCACTACAATGAGCAGTTCTTC
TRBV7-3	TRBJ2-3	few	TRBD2	CASSSGLAGDTQYF	TGTGCCAGCAGCTCGGGACTAGCTGGCGATACGCAGTATTTT
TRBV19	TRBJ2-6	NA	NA	CASNSGRSGANVLTF	TGTGCCAGTAACTCAGGGCGGTCTGGGGCCAACGTCCTGACTTTC
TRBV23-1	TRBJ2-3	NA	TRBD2	CASSQVPPLAGTGTDTQYF	TGCGCCAGCAGTCAAGTCCCCCCGCTAGCGGGGACTGGCACAGATACGCAGTATTTT
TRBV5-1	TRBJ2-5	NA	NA	CASSLEEETQYF	TGCGCCAGCAGCTTGGAGGAAGAGACCCAGTACTTC
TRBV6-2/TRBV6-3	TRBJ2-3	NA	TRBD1	CASSYPGQGVTDTQYF	TGTGCCAGCAGTTACCCTGGACAGGGGGTCACAGATACGCAGTATTTT
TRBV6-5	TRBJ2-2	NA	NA	CASRWGGELFF	TGTGCCTCCCGATGGGGAGGGGAGCTGTTTTTT
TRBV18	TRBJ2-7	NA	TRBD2	CASSRTSGVSYEQYF	TGTGCCAGCTCACGGACTAGCGGCGTGTCCTACGAGCAGTACTTC
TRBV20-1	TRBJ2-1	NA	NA	CTPFGNEQFF	TGCACCCCTTTCGGCAATGAGCAGTTCTTC
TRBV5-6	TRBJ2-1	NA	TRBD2	CASSFGGGDNEQFF	TGTGCCAGCAGCTTCGGGGGAGGGGACAATGAGCAGTTCTTC
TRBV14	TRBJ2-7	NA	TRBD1	CASSPGQGAKEQYF	TGTGCCAGCAGCCCAGGACAGGGGGCCAAAGAGCAGTACTTC
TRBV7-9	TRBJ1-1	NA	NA	CASSLEGDGTEAFF	TGTGCCAGCAGCTTAGAAGGGGACGGGACTGAAGCTTTCTTT
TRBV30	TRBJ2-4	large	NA	CAWNLGDIAKNIQYF	TGTGCCTGGAATTTGGGTGATATAGCCAAAAACATTCAGTACTTC
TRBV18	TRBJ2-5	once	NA	CASSAILDNQETQYF	TGTGCCAGCTCAGCGATATTGGACAATCAAGAGACCCAGTACTTC
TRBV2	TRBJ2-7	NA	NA	CASRDAVAYEQYF	TGTGCCAGCAGGGACGCAGTAGCCTACGAGCAGTACTTC
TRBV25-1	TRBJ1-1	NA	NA	CASRGRVNRAEAFF	TGTGCCAGCAGGGGGAGGGTCAATCGGGCTGAAGCTTTCTTT
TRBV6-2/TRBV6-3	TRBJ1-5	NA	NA	CASSQRSINQPQHF	TGTGCCAGCAGTCAAAGATCTATCAATCAGCCCCAGCATTTT
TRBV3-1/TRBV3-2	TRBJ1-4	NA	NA	CASSYQSTNEKLFF	TGTGCCAGCAGCTACCAGTCCACTAATGAAAAACTGTTTTTT
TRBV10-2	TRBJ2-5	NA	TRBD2	CASSESSGGPSAQYF	TGCGCCAGCAGTGAGTCAAGCGGGGGGCCATCGGCCCAGTACTTC
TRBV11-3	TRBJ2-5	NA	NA	CASSLGGRQETQYF	TGTGCCAGCAGCTTGGGGGGTAGACAAGAGACCCAGTACTTC
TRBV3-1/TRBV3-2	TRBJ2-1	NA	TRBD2	CASSRGSGGSYNEQFF	TGTGCCAGCAGCCGAGGTTCGGGGGGGTCCTACAATGAGCAGTTCTTC
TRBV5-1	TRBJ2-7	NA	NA	CASSSHAGQYEQYF	TGCGCCAGCAGCTCTCATGCAGGTCAATACGAGCAGTACTTC
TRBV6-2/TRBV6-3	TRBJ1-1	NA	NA	CASSSYRRNNEAFF	TGTGCCAGCAGTAGCTATAGACGGAACAATGAAGCTTTCTTT
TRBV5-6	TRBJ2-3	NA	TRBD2	CASSSTSSGGGDTQYF	TGTGCCAGCAGCTCCACTTCTAGCGGGGGAGGAGATACGCAGTATTTT
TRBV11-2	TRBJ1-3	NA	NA	CASNTGPGNTIYF	TGTGCCAGCAATACGGGTCCTGGAAACACCATATATTTT
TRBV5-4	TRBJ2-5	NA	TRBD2	CASSLTRGGAGETQYF	TGTGCCAGCAGTCTGACTCGCGGGGGGGCCGGAGAGACCCAGTACTTC
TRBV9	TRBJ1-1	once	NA	CASSAGNLNTEAFF	TGTGCCAGCAGCGCCGGGAACCTGAACACTGAAGCTTTCTTT
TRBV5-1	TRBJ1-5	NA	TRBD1	CASSQTGELHQPQHF	TGCGCCAGCAGCCAGACAGGGGAACTCCATCAGCCCCAGCATTTT
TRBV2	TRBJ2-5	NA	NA	CASSYQETQYF	TGTGCCAGCAGTTACCAAGAGACCCAGTACTTC